Listed below are T cell receptor beta chains from one sample, sequenced in a study of B cell selection in AIRE deficiency. The assay was immunoSEQ multiplex PCR, and TCRdb's table has in-frame clones only and misses some. This sample has around 5,300 clones; approximately 87% occur once, and the top ten carry less than 3.5%. The sample consisted of Tregs sorted from PBMCs. The receptors come from a human donor with AIRE deficiency. Each CDR3 is given with its conserved first and last residue. Each record gives: V gene, clone size, D gene, J gene, CDR3 DNA, CDR3 protein. The D gene is left open where the match is weak. Part of the rows lack a size; the others show once, few, many or a class for expanded clones.

TRBV5-8	.	.	TRBJ1-2	TGTGCCAGCAGCTTGGCCGGGCAGCGCCTGATTTACTATGGCTACACCTTC	CASSLAGQRLIYYGYTF
TRBV6-1	few	.	TRBJ2-7	TGTGCCAGCAGTGACCCTCCGGGTGGGCGATCCTACGAGCAGTACTTC	CASSDPPGGRSYEQYF
TRBV4-1	.	.	TRBJ1-2	TGCGCCAGCAGCCAAGAACGAGGGAACAACTATGGCTACACCTTC	CASSQERGNNYGYTF
TRBV16	.	.	TRBJ2-7	TGTGCCAGCAGCCAATCAGGGGCAGTGCACGAGCAGTACTTC	CASSQSGAVHEQYF
TRBV11-2	.	TRBD2	TRBJ2-1	TGTGCCAGCAGCTTAGCGGGGGGGCCTTACAATGAGCAGTTCTTC	CASSLAGGPYNEQFF
TRBV5-6	.	TRBD1	TRBJ1-1	TGTGCCAGCAGCTTGACAGGGGGCGGGAACACTGAAGCTTTCTTT	CASSLTGGGNTEAFF
TRBV27	few	.	TRBJ2-5	TGTGCCAGCAGTCACCTAGTAGGAAAAGAGACCCAGTACTTC	CASSHLVGKETQYF
TRBV6-6	.	.	TRBJ2-6	TGTGCCAGCAGTTATTCAGGACCCTCTGGGGCCAACGTCCTGACTTTC	CASSYSGPSGANVLTF
TRBV5-4	.	.	TRBJ2-5	TGTGCCAGCAGCTTGCGGGAATGGGAGACCCAGTACTTC	CASSLREWETQYF
TRBV5-1	.	TRBD2	TRBJ2-5	TGCGCCAGCAGCCGTCGGGGGGAAGAGACCCAGTACTTC	CASSRRGEETQYF
TRBV5-4	.	TRBD1	TRBJ2-1	TGTGCCAGCAGCCAAGTTCAGGGGGAATCCAATGAGCAGTTCTTC	CASSQVQGESNEQFF
TRBV11-2	.	.	TRBJ1-2	TGTGCCAGCAGCTTAGATCTGCAGAACTATGGCTACACCTTC	CASSLDLQNYGYTF
TRBV6-5	.	.	TRBJ2-2	TGTGCCAGCAGTGAGGTAGCGGCCGGGGAGCTGTTTTTT	CASSEVAAGELFF
TRBV7-8	.	.	TRBJ2-7	TGTGCCAGCAGCCCACTTGGGGGAGTTGCAGCTGACGAGCAGTACTTC	CASSPLGGVAADEQYF
TRBV15	.	TRBD1	TRBJ1-1	TGTGCCACCAGCAGTACAGGGGGCGGGTACACTGAAGCTTTCTTT	CATSSTGGGYTEAFF
TRBV18	.	.	TRBJ1-2	TGTGCCAGCTCACCACTCAACTATGGCTACACCTTC	CASSPLNYGYTF
TRBV2	.	.	TRBJ2-5	TGTGCCAGCACGAGGGGTTCGGGGGAGCAGTACTTC	CASTRGSGEQYF
TRBV7-9	few	.	TRBJ2-5	TGTGCCAGCAGCTACTCGACTGGAGAGACCCAGTACTTC	CASSYSTGETQYF
TRBV6-1	.	.	TRBJ1-1	TGTGCCAGCAGTGCTCTCCCCTCGAACACTGAAGCTTTCTTT	CASSALPSNTEAFF
TRBV11-1	.	TRBD1	TRBJ1-1	TGTGCCAGCAGCCACCCAGGGGGCGCGACTTTCTTT	CASSHPGGATFF
TRBV18	.	TRBD2	TRBJ2-7	TGTGCCAGCTCAGAAGGGGCGGGAGGGACCTACGAGCAGTACTTC	CASSEGAGGTYEQYF
TRBV28	once	.	TRBJ1-5	TGTGCCACCCAGGGTTATAGCAATCAGCCCCAGCATTTT	CATQGYSNQPQHF
TRBV18	.	.	TRBJ1-1	TGTGCCAGCTCAGGACACAGTTACACTGAAGCTTTCTTT	CASSGHSYTEAFF
TRBV29-1	.	TRBD1	TRBJ1-6	TGCAGCGTTGAGGTGGGGACAGGGGGCAATTCACCCCTCCACTTT	CSVEVGTGGNSPLHF
TRBV29-1	.	.	TRBJ1-2	TGCAGCGCTGGGGGTGGTGGAGTCTATGGCTACACCTTC	CSAGGGGVYGYTF
TRBV4-2	.	.	TRBJ2-2	TGTGCCAGCAGCCAAGACCCCAACACCGGGGAGCTGTTTTTT	CASSQDPNTGELFF
TRBV18	.	TRBD1	TRBJ2-3	TGTGCCAGCTCAGCAGGGGGAAGGGATACGCAGTATTTT	CASSAGGRDTQYF
TRBV6-5	.	.	TRBJ1-5	TGTGCCAGCAGTTACCGTCAAAGGGACCAAGCCGATTTT	CASSYRQRDQADF
TRBV28	.	TRBD1	TRBJ1-2	TGTGCCAGCGGGGGAACAGGGGACTATGGCTACACCTTC	CASGGTGDYGYTF
TRBV4-1	.	.	TRBJ1-2	TGCGCCAGCAGCCAAAACAACAGGGCTGGCTACACCTTC	CASSQNNRAGYTF
TRBV7-8	.	TRBD1	TRBJ1-2	TGTGCCAGCAGCTTAGATAGTGCAGGCAGGGGGCGAGTTGGCTACACCTTC	CASSLDSAGRGRVGYTF
TRBV4-1	few	TRBD1	TRBJ1-5	TGCGCCAGCAGCCTGGGACAGGGATACAATCAGCCCCAGCATTTT	CASSLGQGYNQPQHF
TRBV7-9	.	TRBD1	TRBJ2-5	TGTGCCAGCAGACAGGGGGCGGGTGAGGAGACCCAGTACTTC	CASRQGAGEETQYF
TRBV10-2	.	.	TRBJ2-7	TGCGCCAGCAGGGACCAACAAATACCATCGGCTAAGCAGTACTTC	CASRDQQIPSAKQYF
TRBV28	.	.	TRBJ1-5	TGTGCCAGCAGTTTATACAGCCCTAGCAATCAGCCCCAGCATTTT	CASSLYSPSNQPQHF
TRBV27	.	.	TRBJ1-6	TGTGCCAGCAGTTTATGGGGTTATAATTCACCCCTCCACTTT	CASSLWGYNSPLHF
TRBV27	.	.	TRBJ1-6	TGTGCCAGCGGATCCCGATGGGATTCACCCCTCCACTTT	CASGSRWDSPLHF
TRBV5-1	.	TRBD2	TRBJ2-7	TGCGCCAGCAGGATTAGCGGGGCCTACGAGCAGTACTTC	CASRISGAYEQYF
TRBV4-3	.	TRBD1	TRBJ1-6	TGCGCCAGCTCCCGGGACAGGGATTCACCCCTCCACTTT	CASSRDRDSPLHF
TRBV11-3	.	.	TRBJ2-7	TGTGCCAGCAACGGACCCTCCTACGAGCAGTACTTC	CASNGPSYEQYF